This T cell receptor (beta chain) stems from a study of cytotoxic CD8 clonotypes in ibrutinib-treated CLL. The wider study: About 25 partial and 2 complete responses; at median approximately 68 months, approximately 14 remitted, about twelve progressed. Response sampling took place at median 12 months of treatment, range 6 to 36. Study-level results: Contraction or stability on treatment characterized the public clonotypes, which were uncommon.

Frozen-stored PBMCs produced around 2.2 micrograms of genomic DNA for TCR beta libraries. Generated by immunoSEQ multiplex PCR, the TCRdb table keeps only in-frame clones and is missing some. The sample includes approximately 74,000 clones, around 84% of them seen just once. A few counts support this clone. Its antigen is unknown. This receptor was obtained from a human donor with chronic lymphocytic leukemia. The input for sequencing was PBMCs, taken at disease progression, from a patient treated with ibrutinib.

The CDR3 DNA reads as TGTGCCAGCAGTGAGCGTCAGGGAGGTGATCAGCCCCAGCATTTT. Translation: CASSERQGGDQPQHF. The chain combines TRBV6-4 with TRBJ1-5; a weak D match, TRBD1 (5 bases). The CDR3 length is 15 residues. The germline V gene encodes CDR1 MRHNA and CDR2 SNTAGT. Trimming cost V 3 bases and J 5 bases, with 14 bases left between them.